A single sample gave rise to the 3 T cell receptor beta chains below, sequenced in a study of blood T cells in healthy people across ages. It was with a sample-barcoded 5' primer and a J-beta primer mix that a second PCR of roughly 7 to 12 cycles was run. MiXCR was run by TCRdb on the 5' RACE reads, yielding one entry per CDR3 protein. Here the sample spans approximately 780,000 distinct CDR3 sequences, roughly 25% being singletons. The same data also went into a second study, on T cells of mothers and their children.

The sample comprised blood. The source of these receptors is a boy between 10 and 17 years old in good health.

This chain joins TRBV6-1 and TRBJ2-2; D might be TRBD1 or TRBD2, each matching 7 bases. Germline V lookup: CDR1 MNHNS, CDR2 SASEGT. The CDR3 totals 15 residues. V was pared by 7 bases and J by 6 bases, with 18 bases between. CDR3 in DNA: TGTGCCAGCACTCCCCAGGGAGGGGGCTCCGGGGAGCTGTTTTTT. Encoded protein: CASTPQGGGSGELFF.

CDR3 loop: CASSPIPPGAPTGELFF. The CDR3 bases are TGTGCCAGCAGTCCGATCCCCCCGGGAGCTCCCACCGGGGAGCTGTTTTTT. The chain carries TRBV6-1 and TRBJ2-2, with D maybe TRBD2 (6 bases). Germline CDR1 reads MNHNS; CDR2 reads SASEGT. The CDR3 is 17 amino acids. Trimming shortened V by 5 bases and J by 4 bases, and 20 bases separated the two germline ends.

This clonotype was seen more than once but under ten times. The rearrangement links TRBV6-5 to TRBJ1-1; D might be TRBD1 (6 bases). The germline V gene has CDR1 MNHEY and CDR2 SVGAGI. The CDR3 contains 15 residues. Trimming pared 2 bases from V and 5 bases from J, leaving 15 bases between. The DNA for the CDR3 is TGTGCCAGCAGTTACCAGGGGATGGCGGTAACTGAAGCTTTCTTT. This sequence encodes CASSYQGMAVTEAFF.